Included here is one T cell receptor (beta chain) sequence, with context. This entry comes from a study of blood T cell repertoires in COVID-19. Study summary: T cells, B-cell-depleted T cells, or PBMCs provided the cDNA or gDNA that served as material.

Only in-frame clones appear in the TCRdb table, and some are missing; sequencing was by immunoSEQ multiplex PCR. The repertoire holds over 200,000 clones, with around four fifths as singletons. The sequenced material came from peripheral blood. This clonotype originated in a man aged 40-49 years with active or convalescent COVID-19.

The CDR3 DNA reads TGTGCCTGGAGTCCGGGGGATTCACCCCTCCACTTT. Its protein product is CAWSPGDSPLHF. The chain has TRBV30 and TRBJ1-6; TRBD1 is a possible D gene (5 bases). With 2 bases removed from V and 8 bases from J, the gap between germline ends came to 7 bases. Germline lookup yields CDR1 GTSNPN and CDR2 SVGIG (reference sequence). CDR3 length: 12 residues.